One and the same sample provided the 5 T cell receptor beta chains below, sequenced in a study of cytomegalovirus exposure and HLA in healthy donors. Use of 60 Vbeta and 13 Jbeta primers characterized the PCR. Data came from immunoSEQ multiplex PCR; TCRdb stores just in-frame clones and leaves some out. The data contain 100,000 to 150,000 clones, over 65% of them seen just once; the ten biggest clones take up 1.8%. Source material: PBMCs. The receptors shown here come from a female donor in good health and CMV-seropositive.

The rearrangement joins TRBV19 to TRBJ2-7; a possible D gene is TRBD1 (6 bases). This CDR3 is built from 14 residues. Between the trimmed V and J ends, which lost 6 bases and 2 bases, there was a span of 14 bases. Looked up from germline, CDR1 is LNHDA and CDR2 is SQIVND (reference sequence). The CDR3 loop reads CASSPGVVTYEQYF. In nucleotides, the CDR3 is TGTGCCAGTAGCCCAGGGGTCGTAACCTACGAGCAGTACTTC. The entire variable domain, with the rest obtained from reference TRBV19 and TRBJ2-7, is as follows: DGGITQSPKYLFRKEGQNVTLSCEQNLNHDAMYWYRQDPGQGLRLIYYSQIVNDFQKGDIAEGYSVSREKKESFPLTVTSAQKNPTAFYLCASSPGVVTYEQYFGPGTRLTVT.

This clone was seen just once. V usage is TRBV28 and J usage is TRBJ1-2, with D perhaps TRBD1 (6 bases). CDR3 size: 13 residues. V was trimmed by 3 bases and J by 5 bases, leaving 10 bases between them. CDR1 and CDR2 (germline): MDHEN, SYDVKM. The CDR3 here is CASSFIQGYGYTF. The CDR3 nucleotides are TGTGCCAGCAGTTTCATCCAGGGGTATGGCTACACCTTC.

The V and J genes are TRBV2 and TRBJ2-3, with 7 bases identical to TRBD2. The V gene end was trimmed by 6 bases and the J gene end by 4 bases; junction bases not matched to a gene: 10. Germline CDR1 and CDR2: SNHLY and FYNNEI. This CDR3 contains 15 residues. CDR3 sequence: CASRTGARGADTQYF. DNA of the CDR3: TGTGCCAGCAGAACCGGGGCTCGGGGGGCAGATACGCAGTATTTT.

The chain is built from TRBV30 and TRBJ1-2; D is possibly TRBD1 (5 bases). Germline assignment: CDR1 GTSNPN and CDR2 SVGIG (reference sequence). This CDR3 spans 13 amino acids. Trimming cost V 1 base and J 4 bases, with 10 bases left between them. DNA for the CDR3: TGTGCCTGGAGTGCAGGGTGGGCCTATGGCTACACCTTC. Residues: CAWSAGWAYGYTF. The variable domain in full, with the rest retrieved from reference TRBV30 and TRBJ1-2, is SQTIHQWPATLVQPVGSPLSLECTVEGTSNPNLYWYRQAAGRGLQLLFYSVGIGQISSEVPQNLSASRPQDRQFILSSKKLLLSDSGFYLCAWSAGWAYGYTFGSGTRLTVV.

This chain joins TRBV7-2 and TRBJ2-5; D is unclear. The CDR3 runs to 15 residues. CDR1 is SGHTA, CDR2 FQGNSA, per germline. Trimming removed 3 bases from V and 1 base from J, with 12 bases in between. CDR3: CASSFARGSQETQYF. The CDR3 bases are TGTGCCAGCAGCTTCGCGCGAGGATCCCAAGAGACCCAGTACTTC.